These 11 T cell receptor beta chains came from one sample sequenced in a study of T cell repertoires in cytomegalovirus infection. TCRdb analysed the reads with MiXCR anew, one entry per CDR3 protein. This sample has approximately 1,000,000 distinct CDR3 sequences, with around 29% found just once. These TCRs' antigens remain unknown. Sequences were derived from cultured CD8+ T cells from PBMCs, sampled from culture after CMV antigen stimulation. The receptors stem from a human donor in good health (CMV status not recorded). Some clones in this sample may be carry-over from other donors' samples.

This clonotype turned up a few times. The chain joins TRBV12-3 or TRBV12-4 to TRBJ1-5; 9 bases line up with TRBD1. The V and J ends lost 7 bases and 2 bases, in that order; junction bases with no gene match: 6. The CDR3 is made up of 15 amino acids. Written as DNA, the CDR3 is TGTGCCAGCATAGATCGACAGGGGGGCAATCAGCCCCAGCATTTT. Its translation: CASIDRQGGNQPQHF.

This clonotype was recorded a few times. The V and J genes are TRBV7-2 and TRBJ1-1, with D perhaps TRBD1 (6 bases). Per the germline V gene, CDR1 is SGHTA and CDR2 is FQGNSA. There are 16 residues in the CDR3. Trimming took off 2 bases at V and 0 bases at J, with 13 bases between the two ends. The CDR3 coding sequence is TGTGCCAGCAGCTTATTCATTCAGGGGTTGAACACTGAAGCTTTCTTT. The encoded protein is CASSLFIQGLNTEAFF.

In this sample, this clonotype turned up a few times. The V and J genes are TRBV7-9 and TRBJ2-1; D is undetermined. Germline-derived CDR1 and CDR2 are SEHNR and FQNEAQ (reference sequence). CDR3 length: 14 residues. V was cut by 5 bases and J by 4 bases, with 12 bases left in between. The CDR3, as DNA: TGTGCCAGCAGCCAGGTAGGGCAGTACAATGAGCAGTTCTTC. Translation: CASSQVGQYNEQFF.

V gene TRBV6-5 combines with J gene TRBJ2-3; a possible D gene is TRBD2 (7 bases). Germline CDR1 is MNHEY and CDR2 is SVGAGI. The CDR3 runs to 16 residues. Trimming pared 6 bases from V and 5 bases from J, leaving 21 bases between. CDR3 in amino acids: CASRAFGGQALDTQYF. The DNA for the CDR3 is TGTGCCAGCAGAGCCTTCGGGGGGCAGGCCCTAGATACGCAGTATTTT.

A few counts support this clonotype. The CDR3 loop is CASSLSAGEVYGYTF. CDR3 in DNA: TGTGCCAGCAGTTTATCGGCCGGAGAAGTCTATGGCTACACCTTC. The chain employs TRBV12-3 or TRBV12-4 and TRBJ1-2; no clear D gene. Deletions cut 2 bases from V and 4 bases from J, with 14 bases between. The CDR3 is 15 residues long.

This chain uses TRBV12-3 or TRBV12-4 with TRBJ2-7; D assignment may be TRBD1 or TRBD2 (6 bases each). This CDR3 has 15 amino acids. V lost 4 bases and J lost 3, with 16 bases in between. CDR3 sequence (DNA): TGTGCCAGCAGTTCTCAATCGGGGGCCATCTACGAGCAGTACTTC. Protein sequence: CASSSQSGAIYEQYF.

V and J are TRBV10-3 and TRBJ2-3; TRBD2 might be the D (7 bases). The CDR3 extends over 16 amino acids. Trimming cost V 0 bases and J 6 bases, with 16 bases left between them. From germline, CDR1 is ENHRY and CDR2 SYGVKD. The CDR3 sequence: CAISESTGGASDTQYF. The DNA of the CDR3 is TGTGCCATCAGTGAGTCGACTGGGGGGGCTTCGGATACGCAGTATTTT.

About this clonotype itself: One end of the junction is discordant with germline, which a read error may explain. V usage is TRBV7-9 and J usage is TRBJ2-3; unclear D gene. The length of the CDR3 is 12 residues. Germline-derived CDR1 and CDR2 are SEHNR and FQNEAQ (reference sequence). The chain's CDR3 is CASRLAEDTQYF. CDR3 DNA: TGTGCCAGCAGGTTAGCCGAAGATACGCAGTATTTT.

V and J are TRBV15 and TRBJ2-7; D may match TRBD1 or TRBD2 (7 bases each). This CDR3 region has 14 residues. The V end lost 4 bases, the J end lost 2 bases, and 12 bases lay between the germline ends. The germline V gene has CDR1 LNHNV and CDR2 YYDKDF (reference sequence). For the CDR3, the DNA is TGTGCCACCAGCAACAGGGGACTACCCTACGAGCAGTACTTC. It specifies CATSNRGLPYEQYF.

The chain links TRBV20-1 to TRBJ1-5; no clear D gene. This CDR3 comprises 16 residues. Germline V gene data show CDR1 as DFQATT and CDR2 as SNEGSKA (reference sequence). V gave up 6 bases and J gave up 4 bases, with 22 bases separating them. The CDR3 region has the DNA TGCAGTGCCCGTCCTCTTACTCAGGCTACTAATCAGCCCCAGCATTTT. It codes for CSARPLTQATNQPQHF.

The chain couples TRBV9 to TRBJ2-3; 9 bases are a match to TRBD2. Germline CDR1 reads SGDLS; CDR2 reads YYNGEE. This CDR3 contains 16 residues. V was pared by 0 bases and J by 5 bases, with 7 bases of the junction left unmatched. The CDR3 DNA follows: TGTGCCAGCAGCGTAGGTGGCGGGGGGGCCATAGATACGCAGTATTTT. Translating gives CASSVGGGGAIDTQYF.